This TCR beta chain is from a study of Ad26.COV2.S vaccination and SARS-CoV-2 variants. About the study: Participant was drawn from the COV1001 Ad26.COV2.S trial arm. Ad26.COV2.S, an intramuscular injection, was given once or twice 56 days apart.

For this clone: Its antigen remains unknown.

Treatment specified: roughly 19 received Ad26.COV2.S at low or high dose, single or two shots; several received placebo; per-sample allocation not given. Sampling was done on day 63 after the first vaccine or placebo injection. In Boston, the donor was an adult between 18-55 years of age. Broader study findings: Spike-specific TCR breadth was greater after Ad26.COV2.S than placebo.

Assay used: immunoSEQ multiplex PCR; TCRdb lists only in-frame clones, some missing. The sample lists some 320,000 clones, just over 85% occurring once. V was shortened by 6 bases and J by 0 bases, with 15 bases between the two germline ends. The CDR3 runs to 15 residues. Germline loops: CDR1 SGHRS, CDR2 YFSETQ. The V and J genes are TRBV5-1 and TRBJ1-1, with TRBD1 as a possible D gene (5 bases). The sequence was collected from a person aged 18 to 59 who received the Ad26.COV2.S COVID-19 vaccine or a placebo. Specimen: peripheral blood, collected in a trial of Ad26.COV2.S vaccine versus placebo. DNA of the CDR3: TGCGCCAGCAACCGGGGAACAGGCTTGAACACTGAAGCTTTCTTT. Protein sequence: CASNRGTGLNTEAFF.